Below are 32 T cell receptor beta chains sequenced from a single sample in a study of post-analysis software for immune sequencing data. Study outcomes and limitations: Roughly 5 TRBV segments (TRBV5-6, TRBV5-1 and TRBV20-1 among them) occurred more frequently in patients than in controls.

Antigens for these TCRs are unknown. cDNA libraries of TCR beta carried unique molecular identifiers. Each CDR3 protein is one row after TCRdb ran MiXCR on the PCR reads. The table includes fewer than 900,000 distinct CDR3 sequences, about 45% detected once. Sequenced sample: blood. All receptors derive from a girl under 18 with multiple sclerosis.

The chain links TRBV12-3 or TRBV12-4 to TRBJ2-7; possible D gene TRBD1, 5 bases. V dropped 5 bases and J dropped 7 bases, with 18 bases sitting between them. This CDR3 has 14 residues. CDR3 DNA sequence: TGTGCCAGCAGTGACCTCAGGGCCACACAGGAGCAGTACTTC. Translation gives CASSDLRATQEQYF.

This clonotype was picked up a small number of times. The chain has TRBV6-2 or TRBV6-3 and TRBJ2-7; a weak D match, TRBD2 (6 bases). This CDR3 spans 13 amino acids. V was trimmed by 9 bases and J by 2 bases, leaving 14 bases between them. Germline lookup yields CDR1 MNHEY and CDR2 SVGEGT. The CDR3 sequence: CASLGLPTYEQYF. Here the CDR3 DNA reads TGTGCCAGTCTGGGACTTCCGACCTACGAGCAGTACTTC.

This chain connects TRBV2 to TRBJ2-5; D gene uncertain. Germline V gene data show CDR1 as SNHLY and CDR2 as FYNNEI. With 7 bases removed from V and 5 bases from J, the gap between germline ends came to 14 bases. The length of the CDR3 is 13 residues. The DNA of the CDR3 is TGTGCCAGCACCACAACAGTTCTGGAGACCCAGTACTTC. Protein product: CASTTTVLETQYF.

The chain couples TRBV15 to TRBJ2-5; TRBD2 agrees at 8 bases. This CDR3 spans 16 amino acids. From germline, CDR1 is LNHNV and CDR2 YYDKDF (reference sequence). The V and J ends lost 0 bases and 4 bases, in that order; junction bases with no gene match: 7. The CDR3: CATSRDMSGSGETQYF. DNA for the CDR3: TGTGCCACCAGCAGAGATATGAGCGGGAGCGGAGAGACCCAGTACTTC.

The J gene is TRBJ1-2, the V gene TRBV28; D unresolved. Germline V gene lookup returns CDR1 MDHEN and CDR2 SYDVKM. The CDR3 runs to 16 residues. Trimming shortened V by 6 bases and J by 4 bases, and 21 bases separated the two germline ends. Here the CDR3 DNA reads TGTGCCAGCAGCCCCCGGGCCGGAAGAATTACCTATGGCTACACCTTC. This translates into CASSPRAGRITYGYTF.

V gene TRBV5-1 combines with J gene TRBJ2-1, with TRBD2 identical over 8 bases. The CDR3 runs 15 residues. From germline, CDR1 is SGHRS and CDR2 YFSETQ. V lost 0 bases, J lost 9 bases, and 8 bases stayed unmatched. The CDR3 DNA follows: TGCGCCAGCAGCTTGGCGGGAGGGGTTATTGGTGAGCAGTTCTTC. Its protein is CASSLAGGVIGEQFF.

The J gene is TRBJ2-7, the V gene TRBV7-9; TRBD1 matches 9 bases. The CDR3 contains 16 residues. After removal of 1 base from V and 4 bases from J, the junction contained 8 bases not matched to a gene. The germline CDR1 and CDR2 sequences are SEHNR and FQNEAQ (reference sequence). This CDR3 is CASSLVTGTGYYEQYF. In DNA, the CDR3 is TGTGCCAGCAGCTTAGTCACGGGGACAGGGTATTACGAGCAGTACTTC.

This clonotype has more than one count but fewer than ten. The rearrangement uses TRBV7-2 and TRBJ2-5, with TRBD2 matching 11 bases. With 4 bases clipped from V and 4 bases from J, the junction kept 20 bases outside the gene matches. Germline V gene data show CDR1 as SGHTA and CDR2 as FQGNSA. The CDR3 has 20 residues. The CDR3 coding sequence is TGTGCCAGCAGCTCCCCTTGGGGGGCTAGCGGGAGGAGGGTGCGAGAGACCCAGTACTTC. It is translated as CASSSPWGASGRRVRETQYF.

In this sample, this clonotype turned up once. This CDR3 is CASSEYKGDSNEQFF. The CDR3 coding sequence is TGTGCCAGCAGTGAATATAAAGGGGATTCCAATGAGCAGTTCTTC. The V call is TRBV25-1, the J call TRBJ2-1; possible D gene TRBD1, 5 bases. From germline, CDR1 is MGHDK and CDR2 SYGVNS. The CDR3 runs to 15 residues. Trimming removed 0 bases at V and 6 bases at J, with 12 bases between. The full variable domain, its missing parts supplied by reference TRBV25-1 and TRBJ2-1, is EADIYQTPRYLVIGTGKKITLECSQTMGHDKMYWYQQDPGMELHLIHYSYGVNSTEKGDLSSESTVSRIRTEHFPLTLESARPSHTSQYLCASSEYKGDSNEQFFGPGTRLTVL.

This clonotype was observed a handful of times. The chain joins TRBV20-1 to TRBJ2-3, with D possibly TRBD2 on 6 matching bases. The CDR3 is 14 residues long. The germline V gene encodes CDR1 DFQATT and CDR2 SNEGSKA (reference sequence). V was clipped by 3 bases and J by 0 bases, with 10 bases between them. The CDR3 here is CSASRRASTDTQYF. CDR3 DNA sequence: TGCAGTGCTAGCAGGAGGGCTAGCACAGATACGCAGTATTTT.

The chain combines TRBV5-1 with TRBJ2-5; TRBD2 matches at 9 bases. Germline V gene data show CDR1 as SGHRS and CDR2 as YFSETQ. This CDR3 comprises 15 residues. V shed 5 bases and J 2 bases; nucleotides not matched to a gene: 7. This CDR3 is CASRRGGTDQETQYF. DNA of the CDR3: TGCGCCAGCAGGCGGGGGGGAACAGATCAAGAGACCCAGTACTTC.

The chain uses TRBV29-1 and TRBJ2-3; TRBD1 agrees at 10 bases. Losses at the gene ends were 1 base for V and 2 bases for J; bases not matched to a gene: 3. This CDR3 contains 15 residues. Germline CDR1 reads SQVTM; CDR2 reads ANQGSEA. CDR3: CSVEGGTGDTDTQYF. For the CDR3, the DNA is TGCAGCGTTGAAGGCGGGACAGGGGACACAGATACGCAGTATTTT.

The CDR3, as DNA: TGTGCCAGCAGCCATCTGACTAGCGGCGAGCAGTACTTC. Its translation is CASSHLTSGEQYF. This chain links TRBV3-1 with TRBJ2-7; 9 positions agree with TRBD2. The CDR3 covers 13 residues. Germline-derived CDR1 and CDR2 are LGHDT and YNNKEL (reference sequence). V lost 3 bases to trimming and J lost 6 bases; unmatched junction nucleotides: 3.

This clonotype was found many times. This rearrangement joins TRBV11-2 to TRBJ2-1, with 7 bases lining up with TRBD2. V gave up 3 bases and J gave up 9 bases; unmatched junction bases: 14. This CDR3 is 16 amino acids long. Germline V gene sequence: CDR1 SGHAT, CDR2 FQNNGV. The CDR3 region has the DNA TGTGCCAGCAGCTTGCAGCCCCTAGCTGGGGGGGGTGAGCAGTTCTTC. Amino acids: CASSLQPLAGGGEQFF.

This chain connects TRBV7-9 to TRBJ1-1; possibly TRBD1 for D (5 bases). The CDR3 is made up of 12 amino acids. The ends were cut back, 4 bases at V and 11 bases at J, with 14 bases in the middle. Germline V gene lookup returns CDR1 SEHNR and CDR2 FQNEAQ (reference sequence). This CDR3 is CASSWDPGRAFF. The CDR3 DNA reads TGTGCCAGCAGCTGGGACCCCGGGCGTGCTTTCTTT.

In regard to this clonotype: One junction end disagrees with the germline gene, perhaps due to a read error. CDR3 bases: TGTGCCGGCAGCTCCTCCGACGGGCAAGAGACCCAGTACTTC. This translates into CAGSSSDGQETQYF. This rearrangement joins TRBV7-2 to TRBJ2-5; D unresolved. This CDR3 is built from 14 residues. From germline, CDR1 is SGHTA and CDR2 FQGNSA.

This clonotype occurred a few times. The chain combines TRBV5-1 with TRBJ2-5, with 8 positions matching TRBD1. Germline V CDR1 and CDR2: SGHRS, YFSETQ. This CDR3 region has 14 residues. V shed 4 bases, J shed 2 bases, and the junction held 4 bases outside the gene matches. CDR3 nucleotide sequence: TGCGCCAGCAGCGGGGGGACAGGTCAAGAGACCCAGTACTTC. This translates into CASSGGTGQETQYF.

The rearrangement joins TRBV20-1 to TRBJ2-1; 9 bases align to TRBD1. From germline, CDR1 is DFQATT and CDR2 SNEGSKA (reference sequence). V trimming: 3 bases; J trimming: 1 base; junction bases outside the gene matches: 7. The CDR3 covers 16 residues. CDR3 sequence: CSARDLQGASYNEQFF. CDR3 nucleotide sequence: TGCAGTGCTAGGGATCTACAGGGGGCTTCCTACAATGAGCAGTTCTTC.

For this clonotype: At one end, the junction sequence differs from germline, possibly due to a read error. J is TRBJ2-5 and V is TRBV7-3, with 11 bases fitting TRBD1. The CDR3 extends over 16 amino acids. The germline V gene has CDR1 SGHTA and CDR2 FQGTGA. CDR3 bases: TGTGCCAGCGGCTTAGTAGGGACAGGGGGATTGGAGACCCAGTACTTC. As protein: CASGLVGTGGLETQYF.

The chain carries TRBV10-3 and TRBJ2-7; no clear D. The germline CDR1 and CDR2 sequences are ENHRY and SYGVKD. Trimming removed 0 bases from V and 2 bases from J, with 14 bases in between. This CDR3 spans 16 amino acids. The CDR3 sequence is CAISESTSNTAYEQYF. CDR3 coding DNA: TGTGCCATCAGTGAGTCGACTTCGAACACAGCCTACGAGCAGTACTTC.

This clonotype was counted only a few times. The rearrangement joins TRBV4-2 to TRBJ2-7; 13 bases align to TRBD2. J gave up 5 bases and V 3 bases, and 7 bases lay outside the gene matches. CDR1 and CDR2 (germline): LGHNA, YNFKEQ. This CDR3 has 16 amino acids. The CDR3, as DNA: TGTGCCAGCAGCCAGCCACTAGCGGGAGGGCCCAACGAGCAGTACTTC. Translation gives CASSQPLAGGPNEQYF.

Notes on this clonotype: The junction does not match germline at one end; this may be a read error. This chain connects TRBV20-1 to TRBJ2-5; D is possibly TRBD2 (5 bases). CDR3 length: 14 amino acids. CDR1 DFQATT and CDR2 SNEGSKA come from the germline V gene (reference sequence). DNA of the CDR3: TGCGGTGCTAGAGTGAGGGCTCTGAGGGAGACCCAGTACTTC. Residues: CGARVRALRETQYF.

The chain carries TRBV19 and TRBJ1-2, with TRBD1 matching over 11 bases. Germline values: CDR1 LNHDA, CDR2 SQIVND (reference sequence). Trimming at V came to 10 bases and at J to 0 bases, leaving 10 bases not matched to a gene. This CDR3 has 16 residues. The CDR3 loop reads CANRGQGAHPNYGYTF. In DNA form, the CDR3 reads TGTGCCAATAGAGGACAGGGGGCCCATCCTAACTATGGCTACACCTTC.

V usage is TRBV5-1 and J usage is TRBJ2-7; 11 positions match TRBD1. TRBJ2-4 explains the end of the DNA better; the J call may be wrong. The CDR3 sequence is 15 residues long. Germline values: CDR1 SGHRS, CDR2 YFSETQ. The DNA for the CDR3 is TGCGCCAGCAGCTCAGGACAGGGGGCAGGTAACATTCAGTACTTC. It yields the protein CASSSGQGAGNIQYF.

This chain connects TRBV7-9 to TRBJ2-2, with TRBD1 matching 11 bases. V lost 1 base and J lost 5; bases outside the gene matches: 3. Germline-derived CDR1 and CDR2 are SEHNR and FQNEAQ (reference sequence). The CDR3 consists of 16 residues. The CDR3 spells CASSLEGQGATGELFF. Here the CDR3 DNA reads TGTGCCAGCAGCTTAGAAGGACAGGGGGCAACCGGGGAGCTGTTTTTT.

This clonotype was observed a handful of times. The CDR3 spells CSVSSALSYEQYF. CDR3 coding DNA: TGCAGCGTTTCTAGCGCACTTTCCTACGAGCAGTACTTC. The chain has TRBV29-1 and TRBJ2-7; TRBD2 is a possible D gene (6 bases). Germline V gives CDR1 SQVTM, CDR2 ANQGSEA. This CDR3 contains 13 residues. The V end lost 5 bases, the J end lost 1 base, and 12 bases lay between the germline ends.

The chain couples TRBV7-9 to TRBJ2-7, with 12 bases fitting TRBD2. The germline CDR1 and CDR2 sequences are SEHNR and FQNEAQ (reference sequence). This CDR3 region has 18 residues. Losses at the gene ends were 10 bases for V and 7 bases for J; bases not matched to a gene: 23. The CDR3 reads CATNPELAGGPVYNEQYF. CDR3 nucleotide sequence: TGTGCCACCAACCCCGAGCTAGCGGGAGGGCCGGTTTACAATGAGCAGTACTTC.

The chain joins TRBV7-9 to TRBJ2-5; TRBD1 matches at 8 bases. Unmatched junction bases numbered 7, after V lost 2 bases and J lost 5 bases. The germline V gene has CDR1 SEHNR and CDR2 FQNEAQ (reference sequence). The CDR3 loop spans 15 amino acids. The CDR3 coding sequence is TGTGCCAGCAGCTTATTATCAGGGGGCCGGGAGACCCAGTACTTC. Its translation: CASSLLSGGRETQYF. Filled out from reference TRBV7-9 and TRBJ2-5, the complete variable domain reads DTGVSQNPRHKITKRGQNVTFRCDPISEHNRLYWYRQTLGQGPEFLTYFQNEAQLEKSRLLSDRFSAERPKGSFSTLEIQRTEQGDSAMYLCASSLLSGGRETQYFGPGTRLLVL.

The chain combines TRBV20-1 with TRBJ2-1, with 11 nucleotides matching TRBD1. CDR3 size: 14 residues. In germline, CDR1 is DFQATT, CDR2 SNEGSKA (reference sequence). V shed 6 bases and J 9 bases; nucleotides not matched to a gene: 10. This chain's CDR3 is CSADRDRGSPEQFF. The CDR3 DNA sequence: TGCAGTGCGGACCGGGACAGGGGGAGTCCTGAGCAGTTCTTC.

This clonotype appeared a few times. The rearrangement links TRBV10-2 to TRBJ2-7; no clear D gene. The CDR3 is made up of 12 amino acids. Germline V gives CDR1 WSHSY, CDR2 SAAADI. Trimming took 8 bases from V and 4 from J, leaving 12 bases between them. The CDR3 region has the DNA TGCGCCAGCCTAACACAGAGTTACGAGCAGTACTTC. Protein: CASLTQSYEQYF.

The rearrangement links TRBV6-6 to TRBJ2-3; a weak D match, TRBD1 (6 bases). CDR1 is MNHNY, CDR2 SVGAGI, per germline (reference sequence). This CDR3 has 14 residues. V was trimmed by 2 bases and J by 2 bases, leaving 8 bases between them. The CDR3: CASSYNRATDTQYF. The DNA of the CDR3 is TGTGCCAGCAGTTACAACAGGGCCACAGATACGCAGTATTTT.

The rearrangement links TRBV5-6 to TRBJ2-3; D uncertain. Per the germline V gene, CDR1 is SGHDT and CDR2 is YYEEEE. Deletions cut 3 bases from V and 7 bases from J, with 12 bases between. CDR3 size: 13 residues. This CDR3 reads CASSWQPQNTQYF. For the CDR3, the DNA is TGTGCCAGCAGCTGGCAACCACAGAATACGCAGTATTTT.